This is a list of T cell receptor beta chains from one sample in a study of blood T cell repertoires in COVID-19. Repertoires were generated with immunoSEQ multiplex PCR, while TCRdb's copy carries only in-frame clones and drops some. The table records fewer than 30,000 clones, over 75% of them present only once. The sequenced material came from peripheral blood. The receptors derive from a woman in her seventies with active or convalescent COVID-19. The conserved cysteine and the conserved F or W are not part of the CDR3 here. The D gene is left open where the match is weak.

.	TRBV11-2	ASSLEGVNTEAF
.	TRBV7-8	ASSTWDWNTEAF
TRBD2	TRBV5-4	ASSLNRGLPYEQY
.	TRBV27	ASSTGRLAGTDTQY
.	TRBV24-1	ATSDLPTLPNEKLF
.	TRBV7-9	ASSSFPGPQH
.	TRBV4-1	ASSQGPEKLF
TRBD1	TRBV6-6	ASSYRGPNYGYT
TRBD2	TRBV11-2	ASSSPSLAGGREQY
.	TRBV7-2	ASSSGQLNEKLF
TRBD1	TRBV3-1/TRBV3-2	ASSQEGQGMRQETQY
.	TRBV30	AWSQGTGEQY
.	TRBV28	ASSLESTHTQY
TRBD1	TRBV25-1	ASSDPGQGRGYT
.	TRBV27	ASSPVLFGLTYEQY
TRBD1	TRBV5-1	ASSLEDRAFYEQY
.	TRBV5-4	ASRQDRSSGYT
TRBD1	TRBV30	AWSGRGLGGELF
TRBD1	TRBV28	ASRSDRAEKLF
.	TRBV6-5	ASSTISGELF
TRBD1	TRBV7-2	ASSPSAGTGVGNTEAF
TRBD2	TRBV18	ASSLPSGEYYEQY
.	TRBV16	ASSQLQGRTGELF
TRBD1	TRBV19	ASSIGGGQGWSGELF
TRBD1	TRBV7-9	ASSLADRGNTEAF
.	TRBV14	ASSPRVRETQY
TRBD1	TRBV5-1	ASQRYGQANSGANVLT
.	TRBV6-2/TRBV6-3	ATSGRGKIYGYT
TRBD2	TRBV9	ASSATSGRLDEQF
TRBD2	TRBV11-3	ASSPGGGPTDTQY
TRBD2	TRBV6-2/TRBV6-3	ASSYSTLAGGPGDEQF
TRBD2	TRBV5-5	ASSAEGLAARGGETQY
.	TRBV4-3	ASSQDLAVNQPQH
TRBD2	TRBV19	ASSLTSGSRDEQF
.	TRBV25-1	ASRAGAYNEQF
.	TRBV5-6	ASSLGDTFGEQY
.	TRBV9	ASSGREPPNEQF
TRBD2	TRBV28	ASYTPTSDYNEQF
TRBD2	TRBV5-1	ASSRTGTSATYEQY
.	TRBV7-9	ASSLWGESPKETQY
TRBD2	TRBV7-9	ASSSGLAGGEQF
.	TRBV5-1	ASSQVFAANSPLH
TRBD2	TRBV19	ASSTSGTSGATYNEQF
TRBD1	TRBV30	AWSLGRTGVTEAF
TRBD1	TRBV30	AWTKDRPEQEGYT
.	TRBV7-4	ASSSDSGSGTDTQY
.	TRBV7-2	ASRPPSRNVKTQY
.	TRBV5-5	ASSRDSVAGELF
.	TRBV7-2	ASSLRAASYEQY
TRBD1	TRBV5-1	ASSPGQAHTEAF
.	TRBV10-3	ATKSGSADTQY